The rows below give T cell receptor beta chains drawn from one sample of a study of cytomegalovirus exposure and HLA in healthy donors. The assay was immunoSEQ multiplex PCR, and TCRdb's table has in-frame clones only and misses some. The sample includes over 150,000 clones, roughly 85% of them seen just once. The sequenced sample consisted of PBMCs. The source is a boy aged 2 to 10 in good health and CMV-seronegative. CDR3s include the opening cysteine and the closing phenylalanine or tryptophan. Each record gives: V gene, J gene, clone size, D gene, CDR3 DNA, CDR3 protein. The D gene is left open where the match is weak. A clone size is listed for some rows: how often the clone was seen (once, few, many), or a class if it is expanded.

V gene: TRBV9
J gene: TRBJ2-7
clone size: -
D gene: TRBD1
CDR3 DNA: TGTGCCAGCAGCACCGGGACAGGGTTGCCCTACGAGCAGTACTTC
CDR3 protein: CASSTGTGLPYEQYF

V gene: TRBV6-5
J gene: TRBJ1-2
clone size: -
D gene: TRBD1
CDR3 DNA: TGTGCCAGCACCGGGGACAGGGACTATGGCTACACCTTC
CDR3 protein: CASTGDRDYGYTF

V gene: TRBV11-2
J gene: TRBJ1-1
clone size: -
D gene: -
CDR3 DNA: TGTGCCAGCAGGCAGGGTACTGAAGCTTTCTTT
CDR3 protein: CASRQGTEAFF

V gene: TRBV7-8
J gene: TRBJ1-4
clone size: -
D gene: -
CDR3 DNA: TGTGCCAGCAGCTTAGCTTATAGGGCAGGAGGCAATGAAAAACTGTTTTTT
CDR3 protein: CASSLAYRAGGNEKLFF

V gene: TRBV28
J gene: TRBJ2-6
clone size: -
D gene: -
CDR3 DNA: TGTGCCAGCAGTTTATGGGGGGGCTCTGGGGCCAACGTCCTGACTTTC
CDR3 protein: CASSLWGGSGANVLTF

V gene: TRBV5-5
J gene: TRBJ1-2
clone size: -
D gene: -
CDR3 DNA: TGTGCCAGCAGCTTGGGGGGGGCTAACTATGGCTACACCTTC
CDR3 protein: CASSLGGANYGYTF

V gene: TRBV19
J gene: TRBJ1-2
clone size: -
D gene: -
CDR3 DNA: TGTGCCAGTAGTCGGCAGGGGTATAACTATGGCTACACCTTC
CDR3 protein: CASSRQGYNYGYTF

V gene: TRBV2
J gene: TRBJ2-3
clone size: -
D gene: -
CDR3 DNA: TGTGCCAGCAGTGAGGTGGGAGAACAAGATACGCAGTATTTT
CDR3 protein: CASSEVGEQDTQYF

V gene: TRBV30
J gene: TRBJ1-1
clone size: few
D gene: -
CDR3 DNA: TGTGCCTGGAGTGGGGACATGAACACTGAAGCTTTCTTT
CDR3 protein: CAWSGDMNTEAFF

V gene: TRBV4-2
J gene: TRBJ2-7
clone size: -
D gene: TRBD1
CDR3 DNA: TGTGCCAGCAGCCGAGGGTTGGGACAGGGGGCCGAATCCCAAGCCTACGAGCAGTACTTC
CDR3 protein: CASSRGLGQGAESQAYEQYF

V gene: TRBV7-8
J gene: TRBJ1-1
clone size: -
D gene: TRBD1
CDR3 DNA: TGTGCCAGCAGCCCCCGGACAGGGAACACTGAAGCTTTCTTT
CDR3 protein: CASSPRTGNTEAFF

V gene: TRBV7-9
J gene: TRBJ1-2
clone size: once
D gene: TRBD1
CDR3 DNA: TGTGCCAGCAGCCCCATAGGGGGAACACAGGGGGCCCGGGGTTATGGCTACACCTTC
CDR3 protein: CASSPIGGTQGARGYGYTF

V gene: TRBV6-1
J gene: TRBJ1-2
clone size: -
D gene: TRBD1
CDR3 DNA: TGTGCCAGCACTCCGACAGGGGGTGGGGGCTACACCTTC
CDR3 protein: CASTPTGGGGYTF